This T cell receptor beta chain was sequenced for a study of blood T cell repertoires in COVID-19. Using immunoSEQ multiplex PCR, the repertoire was profiled, and TCRdb retains in-frame clones only, with some absent. The repertoire includes some 40,000 clones, approximately 90% of them detected once, and 4.8% sits in the top ten. V gave up 2 bases and J gave up 6 bases; unmatched junction bases: 7. In germline, CDR1 is SGHRS, CDR2 YFSETQ. There are 14 residues in the CDR3. The source material was peripheral blood. V gene TRBV5-1 combines with J gene TRBJ1-2, with 7 bases identical to TRBD1. The clonotype originates from a human donor in a cohort sampled during active COVID-19. CDR3 nucleotides: TGCGCCAGCAGCTTTCCGGACAGGTCGGATGGCTACACCTTC. It codes for CASSFPDRSDGYTF.